The 23 T cell receptor beta chains below were found in one sample sequenced in a study of blood T cell repertoires in COVID-19. TCRdb's copy holds only in-frame clones and misses some; the assay was immunoSEQ multiplex PCR. This sample has approximately 350,000 clones, with 80% to 90% found just once. The specimen sequenced was peripheral blood. Receptors were obtained from a woman aged 45-65 years with COVID-19, enrolled during active disease.

The chain uses TRBV15 and TRBJ2-3, with 7 positions matching TRBD1. The CDR3 length is 15 residues. V was pared by 1 base and J by 4 bases, with 5 bases of the junction left unmatched. Germline CDR1 is LNHNV and CDR2 is YYDKDF (reference sequence). This CDR3 reads CATSRVRDSPDTQYF. Here the CDR3 DNA reads TGTGCCACCAGCAGAGTCCGGGACAGTCCAGATACGCAGTATTTT. Together with reference TRBV15 and TRBJ2-3, the CDR3 gives the full variable domain: DAMVIQNPRYQVTQFGKPVTLSCSQTLNHNVMYWYQQKSSQAPKLLFHYYDKDFNNEADTPDNFQSRRPNTSFCFLDIRSPGLGDTAMYLCATSRVRDSPDTQYFGPGTRLTVL.

V gene TRBV5-1 combines with J gene TRBJ1-5; possible D gene TRBD1, 5 bases. The CDR3 totals 16 residues. Trimming cost V 4 bases and J 3 bases, with 17 bases left between them. Germline CDR1 SGHRS, CDR2 YFSETQ. The CDR3 loop reads CASSPHRGVLNQPQHF. The CDR3 nucleotides read TGCGCCAGCAGCCCCCACCGGGGGGTACTCAATCAGCCCCAGCATTTT.

The chain couples TRBV5-1 to TRBJ1-6; 8 bases line up with TRBD1. V lost 4 bases and J lost 9; bases outside the gene matches: 9. The CDR3 runs to 15 residues. Germline loops: CDR1 SGHRS, CDR2 YFSETQ. The CDR3 is CASSLQGGEGSPLHF. CDR3 coding DNA: TGCGCCAGCAGCCTACAGGGGGGCGAAGGTTCACCCCTCCACTTT.

This clone was observed once. V and J are TRBV21-1 and TRBJ1-3; TRBD1, the table's D call, was not compared with the DNA. TRBV21-1 is assigned pseudogene status. The CDR3 has 15 amino acids. CDR3 in DNA: TGTGCCAGCAGCAAAAGGGGCAACTCTGGAAACACCATATATTTT. Translated: CASSKRGNSGNTIYF.

V gene TRBV29-1 combines with J gene TRBJ2-5, with a weak D call TRBD1 (6 bases). Trimming cost V 5 bases and J 5 bases, with 12 bases left between them. The CDR3 runs 12 residues. The germline V gene has CDR1 SQVTM and CDR2 ANQGSEA. In nucleotides, the CDR3 is TGCAGCGTTAAACAGGGAGACGAGACCCAGTACTTC. Translated, it gives CSVKQGDETQYF.

This clone was counted once. V usage is TRBV11-3 and J usage is TRBJ2-1, with no clear D. CDR1 and CDR2 (germline): SGHNT, YENEEA. The CDR3 loop spans 15 amino acids. Trimming took 1 base from V and 0 from J, leaving 7 bases between them. The CDR3 DNA follows: TGTGCCAGCAGCTTAGGGTTGAGCTCCTACAATGAGCAGTTCTTC. Translating it yields CASSLGLSSYNEQFF.

The genes are TRBV5-4 and TRBJ2-2; TRBD1 matches at 9 bases. Germline V gene data show CDR1 as SGHNT and CDR2 as YYREEE (reference sequence). CDR3 length: 16 amino acids. V dropped 3 bases and J dropped 6; count of bases not matched to a gene: 9. CDR3 residues: CASSYPGQGFAGELFF. The CDR3 DNA reads as TGTGCCAGCAGCTACCCGGGACAGGGATTTGCCGGGGAGCTGTTTTTT.

J is TRBJ2-2 and V is TRBV6-4; tentatively, D is TRBD2 (6 bases). The ends were cut back, 6 bases at V and 3 bases at J, with 11 bases in the middle. The CDR3 has 14 residues. Germline assignment: CDR1 MRHNA and CDR2 SNTAGT. The CDR3 is CASSRETYTGELFF. The CDR3 coding sequence is TGTGCCAGCAGCCGGGAGACTTACACCGGGGAGCTGTTTTTT.

The V and J genes are TRBV27 and TRBJ1-1; 7 bases are shared with TRBD1. From germline, CDR1 is MNHEY and CDR2 SMNVEV (reference sequence). The CDR3 contains 16 residues. The ends lost 5 bases at V and 0 bases at J; junction bases unmatched: 9. The CDR3 sequence is CASSLRSTGLNTEAFF. The DNA for the CDR3 is TGTGCCAGCAGTCTCCGATCGACAGGGTTGAACACTGAAGCTTTCTTT.

The chain uses TRBV5-1 and TRBJ2-5; D is possibly TRBD2 (5 bases). This CDR3 region has 14 residues. Germline V lookup: CDR1 SGHRS, CDR2 YFSETQ. Trimming took off 7 bases at V and 6 bases at J, with 19 bases between the two ends. The CDR3 region is CASGSTGWEKTQYF. The CDR3 DNA reads as TGCGCCAGCGGGAGTACGGGATGGGAGAAGACCCAGTACTTC.

The chain links TRBV27 to TRBJ2-6; weak D call: TRBD1 (6 bases). Trimming took 7 bases from V and 2 from J, leaving 15 bases between them. Per germline, CDR1 MNHEY and CDR2 SMNVEV (reference sequence). The CDR3 sequence is 16 residues long. The CDR3 DNA is TGTGCCAGCAAGGGGAGTACAGGGACTGGGGCCAACGTCCTGACTTTC. Amino acids: CASKGSTGTGANVLTF.

This clone was picked up one time. This sequence joins TRBV27 and TRBJ1-3, with 7 bases matching TRBD1. Germline V gene sequence: CDR1 MNHEY, CDR2 SMNVEV (reference sequence). J lost 5 bases, V lost 8 bases, and 6 bases had no gene match. The CDR3 length is 13 residues. The CDR3 here is CASRGTARNTIYF. The CDR3, as DNA: TGTGCCAGCCGGGGGACAGCCAGAAACACCATATATTTT.

The V gene is TRBV18, the J gene TRBJ2-7, with a tentative D call TRBD1 (5 bases). Trimming removed 2 bases at V and 6 bases at J, with 17 bases between. Germline CDR1 is KGHSH and CDR2 is LQKENI. The CDR3 consists of 15 residues. The DNA for the CDR3 is TGTGCCAGCTCACCAAATAGACAGAAGGCCTCCGAGCAGTACTTC. Residues: CASSPNRQKASEQYF.

The rearrangement uses TRBV7-9 and TRBJ2-2, with 13 bases aligning to TRBD2. V gave up 6 bases and J gave up 9 bases; unmatched junction bases: 13. Germline lookup yields CDR1 SEHNR and CDR2 FQNEAQ (reference sequence). There are 17 residues in the CDR3. The CDR3, as DNA: TGTGCCAGCAGTCTTGGACTAGCGGGAGCTCAAATGTGGGAGCTGTTTTTT. Its translation is CASSLGLAGAQMWELFF.

The genes are TRBV10-3 and TRBJ2-3; tentative D call: TRBD1 (6 bases). V lost 5 bases and J lost 4, with 19 bases in between. CDR1 is ENHRY, CDR2 SYGVKD, per germline. The CDR3 loop spans 16 amino acids. DNA for the CDR3: TGTGCCATCAGTCGATCCCCAGGGGATGATTCAGATACGCAGTATTTT. Protein: CAISRSPGDDSDTQYF.

This chain connects TRBV11-2 to TRBJ2-3, with a possible D match to TRBD2 (6 bases). The CDR3 covers 15 residues. CDR1 SGHAT and CDR2 FQNNGV come from the germline V gene. The V end lost 5 bases, the J end lost 1 base, and 13 bases lay between the germline ends. The CDR3 nucleotides read TGTGCCAGCAGCCCCCGGGGGAGCGGCACAGATACGCAGTATTTT. As protein: CASSPRGSGTDTQYF.

The chain links TRBV12-3 or TRBV12-4 to TRBJ1-2; TRBD1 aligns across 7 bases. The CDR3 is 13 residues long. V was clipped by 6 bases and J by 7 bases; unmatched bases: 8. CDR3 protein: CASSPGTVGGYTF. The CDR3 bases are TGTGCCAGCAGCCCCGGGACAGTAGGTGGCTACACCTTC.

In its sample, this clone was seen once. The rearrangement links TRBV7-9 to TRBJ2-7; the D gene is possibly TRBD1 (6 bases). This CDR3 contains 16 residues. V dropped 5 bases and J dropped 0 bases, with 17 bases sitting between them. Germline values: CDR1 SEHNR, CDR2 FQNEAQ (reference sequence). DNA for the CDR3: TGTGCCAGCAGCCCGTCAGGAACAGGGAACTCCTACGAGCAGTACTTC. The encoded protein is CASSPSGTGNSYEQYF.

The V call is TRBV5-4, the J call TRBJ2-7; 7 bases align to TRBD2. In germline, CDR1 is SGHNT, CDR2 YYREEE (reference sequence). The CDR3 loop spans 18 amino acids. The V segment lost 0 bases and the J segment 5 bases; nucleotides outside the gene matches: 17. CDR3 residues: CASSLGGRTRGRIHEQYF. The CDR3 DNA reads as TGTGCCAGCAGCTTGGGGGGAAGGACCCGCGGGAGAATCCACGAGCAGTACTTC.

The J gene is TRBJ1-4, the V gene TRBV10-3; 8 bases are shared with TRBD1. The CDR3 is made up of 14 amino acids. J lost 8 bases, V lost 6 bases, and 8 bases had no gene match. The V gene's germline CDR1 is ENHRY and CDR2 SYGVKD. The CDR3 nucleotides are TGTGCCATCAGGGGGACAGGACGTGAAGAAAAACTGTTTTTT. As protein: CAIRGTGREEKLFF.

The V gene is TRBV5-4, the J gene TRBJ2-2, with 9 bases matching TRBD2. Per germline, CDR1 SGHNT and CDR2 YYREEE (reference sequence). J gave up 2 bases and V 4 bases, and 12 bases lay outside the gene matches. The CDR3 covers 18 residues. CDR3 protein: CASSPAGGLLRNTGELFF. The CDR3 DNA follows: TGTGCCAGCAGCCCGGCGGGGGGGCTCTTGAGAAACACCGGGGAGCTGTTTTTT.

The V call is TRBV7-7, the J call TRBJ2-5; D remains ambiguous. The CDR3 consists of 15 residues. The germline gives CDR1 SSHAT, CDR2 FNYEAQ (reference sequence). V gave up 1 base and J gave up 1 base, with 10 bases separating them. The CDR3 region has the DNA TGTGCCAGCAGCTTAGATTCAACTCCCCAAGAGACCCAGTACTTC. Amino acid sequence: CASSLDSTPQETQYF.

This sequence joins TRBV3-1 (or the pseudogene TRBV3-2) and TRBJ2-5; possible D gene TRBD2, 7 bases. The germline V gene has CDR1 LGHDT and CDR2 YNNKEL (reference sequence). This CDR3 comprises 13 residues. Trimming took 4 bases from V and 5 from J, leaving 11 bases between them. The CDR3 here is CASSPGGRETQYF. CDR3 DNA: TGTGCCAGCAGCCCCGGGGGGCGGGAGACCCAGTACTTC.